This T cell receptor (beta chain) was sequenced in a study of blood T cell repertoires in COVID-19 (dated by TCRdb to 2020 to 2021). Some background on the complete study: The collaborator samples originated in the United States, Italy and Spain and spanned the acute and convalescent phases of COVID-19. HLA class I and class II types, where available, came from metadata supplied by the sample provider rather than from assay-based typing. Samples came from the ongoing ImmuneRACE study (first 160 participants) plus 1,254 subjects from 6 global collaborators. The repertoires were made available in a free public database intended to serve as a resource for research on the immune response to SARS-CoV-2. The prospective study material was composed of cDNA or gDNA derived from T cells, B-cell-depleted T cells, or PBMCs. The dataset comprised deeply sampled blood TCRbeta repertoires from subjects exposed to, actively infected with, or recovered from COVID-19. Sample metadata almost always included a de-identified subject ID, COVID-19 status, age in years and sex.

The immunoSEQ Assay, a bias-controlled multiplex PCR, was used to amplify TCRbeta CDR3 regions from genomic DNA. The original pipeline was this. The number of nucleated cells in each sample was estimated by amplification of reference gene primers within the assay. Sequence reads were collapsed and filtered to measure the absolute abundance of every unique TCRbeta CDR3 rearrangement. For each sample, productive Simpson clonality was calculated by taking the square root of Simpson's diversity index across productive rearrangements. Imported from immuneACCESS, the table was reduced by TCRdb to in-frame sequences with V and J called. These copies leave out some clones; in studies compared against another copy, an unresolved V gene accounts for under half, and the cause of the remainder is not known. V and J calls and clone size are copied from that table; D and trimming were computed from the DNA. The sample includes some 190,000 clones, with roughly 90% observed a single time. The ten top clones hold 5.5% to 7% of the sample.

As to this clone: This clone's antigen is unknown. Qualities for individual bases were not recorded, and no much larger clone is one base off.

Another Seattle source contributed samples from volunteer blood donors who had recovered from COVID-19. The collaborating institutions used their own protocols to collect whole blood in K2EDTA tubes. For TCRbeta analysis, collaborators shipped samples in one of three forms: frozen whole blood, isolated PBMCs, or DNA extracted from either of those sample types. Study-wide conclusions, independent of this receptor: How much clinical and demographic metadata was included differed by source and by participant, and the metadata was provided uncurated.

V is pared back by 3 bases and J by 4 bases, with 13 bases lying between the germline termini. As encoded in the germline V gene (reference sequence), CDR1 is SGHAT while CDR2 is FQDESV. The CDR3 holds 15 amino acids from the cysteine to the phenylalanine. Of all the DNA, just the CDR3 is kept, 45 bases in frame from base 1. The TCR originated in a woman between 40 and 50 years old who had recovered from COVID-19. Sequenced input: peripheral blood. The chain is made from TRBV11-1 and TRBJ2-1; there is no confident call for the D gene. The CDR3 here reads CASSFLLSRYNEQFF. The DNA reads as follows: TGTGCCAGCAGCTTTCTCCTTAGCAGATACAATGAGCAGTTCTTC.